These 15 T cell receptor beta chains were sequenced from one sample in a study of OX40 agonist ivuxolimab in advanced cancers. Receptors were amplified or captured by the immunoSEQ multiplex PCR assay. In TCRdb, the immuneACCESS table is reduced to in-frame sequences with V and J assigned. These tables do not hold every clone; where another copy was compared, an unresolved V gene accounts for under half, and the others remain unexplained. Across this sample there are about 60,000 clones, with around nine tenths seen only once. Jointly, the top ten make up just under 7% of the sample. Specimen: CD4+ or CD8+ T cells sorted from blood, collected in a trial of the OX40 agonist ivuxolimab. These receptors were collected from an adult with an advanced solid tumor such as melanoma, head and neck, liver or kidney cancer.

The chain combines TRBV5-1 with TRBJ2-7, with 12 bases fitting TRBD2. Germline trimming cut 4 bases from V and 0 bases from J; bases unmatched to any gene: 5. From germline, CDR1 is SGHRS and CDR2 YFSETQ. The CDR3 totals 16 residues. CDR3 region: CASSLGTSGFSYEQYF. CDR3 coding DNA: TGCGCCAGCAGCCTTGGGACTAGCGGGTTCTCCTACGAGCAGTACTTC.

The chain has TRBV10-3 and TRBJ2-1; D is possibly TRBD1 (6 bases). The CDR3 runs to 15 residues. The ends were cut back, 6 bases at V and 0 bases at J, with 12 bases in the middle. Per the germline V gene, CDR1 is ENHRY and CDR2 is SYGVKD. CDR3 in DNA: TGTGCCATCAGGGGGACAAAGAGCTCCTACAATGAGCAGTTCTTC. Its protein product is CAIRGTKSSYNEQFF.

The chain combines TRBV9 with TRBJ2-5; D uncertain. This CDR3 region has 15 residues. In germline, CDR1 is SGDLS, CDR2 YYNGEE. Trimming stripped 0 bases from V and 0 bases from J, with 9 bases between. DNA of the CDR3: TGTGCCAGCAGCGTAGTGGGGTCCGACCAAGAGACCCAGTACTTC. Residues: CASSVVGSDQETQYF.

The chain combines TRBV5-3 with TRBJ1-1; possibly TRBD1 for D (6 bases). TRBV5-3 is an ORF for which the function is uncertain. The CDR3 extends over 15 amino acids. V gave up 0 bases and J gave up 0 bases, with 9 bases separating them. The CDR3 region is CARSLEGGMNTEAFF. In nucleotides, the CDR3 is TGTGCCAGAAGCTTGGAGGGGGGCATGAACACTGAAGCTTTCTTT.

The chain combines TRBV6-1 with TRBJ1-4, with 8 bases identical to TRBD1. Germline assignment: CDR1 MNHNS and CDR2 SASEGT. The CDR3 is 17 amino acids. J lost 8 bases, V lost 2 bases, and 13 bases had no gene match. CDR3 nucleotide sequence: TGTGCCAGCAGTGAATTTGGGCCAGGGGGCGAGGCGGAAAAACTGTTTTTT. This encodes CASSEFGPGGEAEKLFF.

This sequence joins TRBV19 and TRBJ2-2; 9 bases map to TRBD1. V trimming: 6 bases; J trimming: 5 bases; junction bases outside the gene matches: 10. Germline-derived CDR1 and CDR2 are LNHDA and SQIVND (reference sequence). CDR3 length: 16 residues. DNA of the CDR3: TGTGCCAGTAGGGGGACAGGGAGGTCCATTACCGGGGAGCTGTTTTTT. Its translation is CASRGTGRSITGELFF.

The rearrangement uses TRBV7-9 and TRBJ2-1; D is unresolved. The CDR3 runs to 12 residues. V was clipped by 1 base and J by 11 bases, with 9 bases between them. Germline CDR1 SEHNR, CDR2 FQNEAQ (reference sequence). The chain's CDR3 is CASSLGTTQQFF. CDR3 in DNA: TGTGCCAGCAGCTTAGGGACGACCCAGCAGTTCTTC. The entire variable domain, with the rest obtained from reference TRBV7-9 and TRBJ2-1, is as follows: DTGVSQNPRHKITKRGQNVTFRCDPISEHNRLYWYRQTLGQGPEFLTYFQNEAQLEKSRLLSDRFSAERPKGSFSTLEIQRTEQGDSAMYLCASSLGTTQQFFGPGTRLTVL.

V gene TRBV7-2 combines with J gene TRBJ2-3; TRBD2 matches at 10 bases. Germline CDR1 is SGHTA and CDR2 is FQGNSA. The CDR3 contains 15 residues. V trimming: 3 bases; J trimming: 1 base; junction bases outside the gene matches: 1. CDR3 protein: CASSLGTSGTDTQYF. The CDR3 DNA follows: TGTGCCAGCAGCTTGGGGACTAGCGGCACAGATACGCAGTATTTT.

The chain has TRBV18 and TRBJ2-2; 10 bases line up with TRBD2. This CDR3 contains 16 residues. Losses at the gene ends were 3 bases for V and 7 bases for J; bases not matched to a gene: 8. Germline V gives CDR1 KGHSH, CDR2 LQKENI. CDR3 region: CASSPGPSGRGGELFF. CDR3 nucleotides: TGTGCCAGCTCACCTGGGCCTAGCGGGAGAGGCGGGGAGCTGTTTTTT.

V usage is TRBV27 and J usage is TRBJ2-1; a weak D match, TRBD2 (6 bases). Looked up from germline, CDR1 is MNHEY and CDR2 is SMNVEV (reference sequence). CDR3 length equals 17 residues. Trimming stripped 8 bases from V and 3 bases from J, with 23 bases between. The CDR3 sequence is CASQTKIGGTGYNEQFF. DNA of the CDR3: TGTGCCAGCCAGACGAAAATAGGAGGGACGGGCTACAATGAGCAGTTCTTC.

The rearrangement joins TRBV27 to TRBJ2-1; 11 bases are a match to TRBD2. Germline CDR1 MNHEY, CDR2 SMNVEV (reference sequence). The V segment lost 5 bases and the J segment 3 bases; nucleotides outside the gene matches: 6. The CDR3 is 16 residues long. In nucleotides, the CDR3 is TGTGCCAGCAGTCGGCCGGGACTAGCGGTCTACAATGAGCAGTTCTTC. Residues: CASSRPGLAVYNEQFF.

The chain combines TRBV7-2 with TRBJ1-2, with TRBD1 as a possible D gene (6 bases). Trimming stripped 2 bases from V and 8 bases from J, with 12 bases between. The CDR3 length is 13 residues. The germline V gene encodes CDR1 SGHTA and CDR2 FQGNSA. In DNA, the CDR3 is TGTGCCAGCAGCTTAAATAGGGGGAGCGGCTACACCTTC. Its translation is CASSLNRGSGYTF.

The V and J genes are TRBV6-6 and TRBJ2-3, with unresolved D. V shed 6 bases and J shed 0 bases, with 7 bases lying between them. CDR1 and CDR2 from the germline V gene are MNHNY and SVGAGI (reference sequence). The CDR3 is made up of 13 amino acids. The CDR3 spells CASRETSTDTQYF. The CDR3 region has the DNA TGTGCCAGCAGGGAGACGAGCACAGATACGCAGTATTTT.

This chain connects TRBV5-1 to TRBJ1-1; D gene uncertain. CDR3 length: 13 residues. The V gene lost 2 bases and the J gene lost 3 bases, with 8 bases spanning the gap. Germline lookup yields CDR1 SGHRS and CDR2 YFSETQ. The CDR3 nucleotides read TGCGCCAGCAGCTTTGAGGCGGACACTGAAGCTTTCTTT. Its translation: CASSFEADTEAFF.

The V call is TRBV20-1, the J call TRBJ1-1; D gene uncertain. Germline values: CDR1 DFQATT, CDR2 SNEGSKA (reference sequence). CDR3 length: 11 residues. This chain's CDR3 is CSPGTNTEAFF. DNA of the CDR3: TGCAGCCCGGGAACGAACACTGAAGCTTTCTTT.